These 15 T cell receptor beta chains originate from one sample sequenced in a study of response to subunit inactivated influenza vaccine. TCRdb passed the RT-PCR reads through MiXCR, listing each CDR3 protein once. This sample has roughly 700,000 distinct CDR3 sequences, with more than 15% found just once. The source was PBMCs from blood, collected 12 days after vaccination. These TCRs come from a man between 50 and 59 years old who received an inactivated influenza vaccine.

In regard to this clonotype: Compared with germline, one end of the junction differs, possibly owing to a read error. The J gene is TRBJ2-1, the V gene TRBV20-1; possible D gene TRBD2, 5 bases. CDR3 size: 15 residues. CDR1 is DFQATT and CDR2 is SNEGSKA in the germline V gene (reference sequence). The CDR3 bases are TGCAGTGCCGAGAGCGGTTCAAGCTCCTACAAGGAGCAGTTCTTC. Translation gives CSAESGSSSYKEQFF.

This chain connects TRBV5-1 to TRBJ2-7, with D possibly matching TRBD2 (5 bases). CDR1 and CDR2 (germline): SGHRS, YFSETQ. Trimming took off 3 bases at V and 0 bases at J, with 13 bases between the two ends. This CDR3 spans 15 amino acids. CDR3 in amino acids: CASSSLRGNSYEQYF. CDR3 DNA: TGCGCCAGCAGCTCCCTGAGAGGGAACTCCTACGAGCAGTACTTC.

The chain recombines TRBV12-3 or TRBV12-4 with TRBJ1-5, with TRBD1 matching over 8 bases. Unmatched junction bases numbered 3, after V lost 5 bases and J lost 0 bases. The CDR3 loop spans 15 amino acids. The CDR3 nucleotides read TGTGCCAGCAGTACCGGGACAGGTAGCAATCAGCCCCAGCATTTT. Translation: CASSTGTGSNQPQHF.

This clonotype was detected a few times. J is TRBJ1-1 and V is TRBV12-3 or TRBV12-4; possibly TRBD1 for D (5 bases). This CDR3 spans 13 amino acids. V lost 3 bases and J 3 bases, leaving 8 bases between the germline ends. The CDR3, as DNA: TGTGCCAGCAGTTTGAAGACAGACACTGAAGCTTTCTTT. Encoded protein: CASSLKTDTEAFF.

The V gene is TRBV7-2, the J gene TRBJ2-7; the D is unclear. With 5 bases removed from V and 6 bases from J, the gap between germline ends came to 14 bases. Germline V gene sequence: CDR1 SGHTA, CDR2 FQGNSA. This CDR3 is built from 13 residues. CDR3 nucleotide sequence: TGTGCCAGCAGCCGGTCCCCCCCCCTCGAGCAGTACTTC. It yields the protein CASSRSPPLEQYF.

This clonotype has more than one count but fewer than ten. This rearrangement joins TRBV18 to TRBJ2-5; D may be TRBD1 (6 bases). The CDR3 is 14 amino acids. Trimming removed 4 bases at V and 2 bases at J, with 11 bases between. CDR1 and CDR2 (germline): KGHSH, LQKENI. The CDR3 region has the DNA TGTGCCAGCTCACGTAGACAGGATCAAGAGACCCAGTACTTC. Translation: CASSRRQDQETQYF.

This clonotype was found a few times. This chain connects TRBV6-2 or TRBV6-3 to TRBJ2-2; TRBD1 matches at 7 bases. V shed 7 bases, J shed 1 base, and the junction held 3 bases outside the gene matches. Germline V CDR1 and CDR2: MNHEY, SVGEGT. This CDR3 is built from 14 residues. The CDR3 region has the DNA TGTGCCAGCACCTGGGACAGGAACACCGGGGAGCTGTTTTTT. The encoded protein is CASTWDRNTGELFF.

This sequence joins TRBV11-1 and TRBJ2-7; 12 positions agree with TRBD2. There are 18 residues in the CDR3. The J segment lost 4 bases and the V segment lost 1 base, leaving 11 bases of the junction unmatched. Germline assignment: CDR1 SGHAT and CDR2 FQDESV (reference sequence). This chain's CDR3 is CASSLGILAGGLEYEQYF. The CDR3 DNA sequence: TGTGCCAGCAGCTTAGGTATCCTAGCGGGGGGGCTGGAATACGAGCAGTACTTC.

The table lists this clonotype with a few counts. This chain links TRBV20-1 with TRBJ1-2; TRBD1 matches 7 bases. The CDR3 sequence is 14 residues long. Germline V gene lookup returns CDR1 DFQATT and CDR2 SNEGSKA (reference sequence). J lost 5 bases, V lost 5 bases, and 11 bases had no gene match. This CDR3 is CSAPSTGNLYGYTF. The CDR3 bases are TGCAGTGCTCCATCGACAGGGAACCTTTATGGCTACACCTTC.

This clonotype was seen a handful of times. V and J are TRBV5-1 and TRBJ1-1, with 7 bases that match TRBD1. The CDR3 is made up of 14 amino acids. Trimming removed 0 bases from V and 7 bases from J; junction bases left unmatched: 6. Germline CDR1 and CDR2: SGHRS and YFSETQ. This chain's CDR3 is CASSLGGDRVEAFF. DNA of the CDR3: TGCGCCAGCAGCTTGGGGGGCGACAGGGTTGAAGCTTTCTTT.

The V call is TRBV5-1, the J call TRBJ2-6; 8 bases map to TRBD1. Looked up from germline, CDR1 is SGHRS and CDR2 is YFSETQ. Trimming removed 7 bases from V and 1 base from J; junction bases left unmatched: 4. The CDR3 loop spans 15 amino acids. The CDR3 protein is CASSDRGSGANVLTF. CDR3 sequence (DNA): TGCGCCAGCTCCGACAGGGGATCTGGGGCCAACGTCCTGACTTTC.

The sample holds a few counts of this clonotype. The V call is TRBV20-1, the J call TRBJ2-2, with D possibly being TRBD1 or TRBD2 (6 bases each). The V end was cut by 6 bases, the J end by 2 bases, with 25 bases between. This CDR3 region has 18 residues. Germline CDR1 and CDR2: DFQATT and SNEGSKA (reference sequence). The CDR3 protein is CSALSLGGGNTNTGELFF. As DNA, the CDR3 is TGCAGTGCCCTCAGCCTGGGGGGCGGGAATACAAACACCGGGGAGCTGTTTTTT.

The chain carries TRBV11-3 and TRBJ1-3; D not certain. The V and J ends lost 1 base and 2 bases respectively, with 6 bases between them. Germline V gene lookup returns CDR1 SGHNT and CDR2 YENEEA. The CDR3 length is 14 residues. In DNA, the CDR3 is TGTGCCAGCAGCTTAGGACCCCCTGGAAACACCATATATTTT. Protein sequence: CASSLGPPGNTIYF.

This clonotype was detected only a few times. The chain joins TRBV7-8 to TRBJ2-2; 7 bases map to TRBD1. V trimming: 4 bases; J trimming: 3 bases; junction bases outside the gene matches: 5. The CDR3 covers 15 residues. Germline V gene sequence: CDR1 SGHVS, CDR2 FQNEAQ. The CDR3 protein is CASSYGTADTGELFF. DNA of the CDR3: TGTGCCAGCAGCTACGGGACAGCAGACACCGGGGAGCTGTTTTTT.

This clonotype was observed many times. The chain joins TRBV20-1 to TRBJ2-1; unclear D gene. The CDR3 covers 12 residues. V was clipped by 5 bases and J by 7 bases, with 12 bases between them. In germline, CDR1 is DFQATT, CDR2 SNEGSKA (reference sequence). CDR3 in amino acids: CSAPTINNEQFF. CDR3 coding DNA: TGCAGTGCTCCAACAATTAATAATGAGCAGTTCTTC.